A single sample gave rise to the 27 T cell receptor beta chains below, sequenced in a study of PD-1 blockade in mismatch repair-deficient tumors. Sequenced by immunoSEQ multiplex PCR; TCRdb stores in-frame clones only, minus some. Among under 95,000 clones, 65% to 85% were seen once, and the ten largest hold about 2.4%. The sample consisted of peripheral blood, taken 12 weeks after starting pembrolizumab. The receptors shown here come from an adult with mismatch repair-deficient cancer.

The CDR3, as DNA: TGTGCCAGCAGCTTAGAGGCGGGCCTCCAAGAGACCCAGTACTTC. Translation: CASSLEAGLQETQYF. This chain uses TRBV13 with TRBJ2-5; D is perhaps TRBD2 (5 bases). The germline gives CDR1 PRHDT, CDR2 FYEKMQ (reference sequence). The ends were cut back, 1 base at V and 1 base at J, with 10 bases in the middle. CDR3 length equals 15 residues.

The chain links TRBV30 to TRBJ2-1; D might be TRBD2 (6 bases). Deletions cut 3 bases from V and 2 bases from J, with 20 bases between. Germline V gene sequence: CDR1 GTSNPN, CDR2 SVGIG (reference sequence). This CDR3 spans 17 amino acids. In nucleotides, the CDR3 is TGTGCCTGGAGCTTTACGGGACTCGCCTCACCCTACAATGAGCAGTTCTTC. Translated, it gives CAWSFTGLASPYNEQFF.

This clone has more than one count but fewer than ten. The V and J genes are TRBV11-3 and TRBJ2-1, with 8 bases aligning to TRBD2. Germline lookup yields CDR1 SGHNT and CDR2 YENEEA. The CDR3 contains 14 residues. V gave up 6 bases and J gave up 6 bases; unmatched junction bases: 7. This CDR3 reads CASSLSGSFNEQFF. DNA of the CDR3: TGTGCCAGCAGTCTGAGCGGGAGCTTCAATGAGCAGTTCTTC.

This sequence joins TRBV4-3 and TRBJ2-1; 10 bases agree with TRBD2. The CDR3 is made up of 15 amino acids. V trimming: 1 base; J trimming: 8 bases; junction bases outside the gene matches: 5. The germline V gene encodes CDR1 LGHNA and CDR2 YSLEER. The DNA for the CDR3 is TGCGCCAGCAGCCAAGTTCTAGCGGGGGTCTATGAGCAGTTCTTC. This codes for CASSQVLAGVYEQFF.

The V gene is TRBV15, the J gene TRBJ2-7; 10 positions match TRBD2. The CDR3 totals 15 residues. Trimming at V came to 0 bases and at J to 7 bases, leaving 6 bases not matched to a gene. Germline CDR1 reads LNHNV; CDR2 reads YYDKDF (reference sequence). The CDR3 reads CATSREASGRFEQYF. The CDR3 nucleotides read TGTGCCACCAGCAGAGAGGCTAGCGGGAGATTTGAGCAGTACTTC.

This clone was seen just once. The CDR3, as DNA: TGTGCCAGTAGTGAAACAGGGGTTGGAGAAAAACTGTTTTTT. Translation gives CASSETGVGEKLFF. The V and J genes are TRBV19 and TRBJ1-4; 7 bases are shared with TRBD1. This CDR3 has 14 residues. Germline V lookup: CDR1 LNHDA, CDR2 SQIVND (reference sequence). V shed 5 bases and J 8 bases; nucleotides not matched to a gene: 8.

The chain has TRBV12-5 and TRBJ1-4; D gene ambiguous. The germline gives CDR1 LGHNT, CDR2 FRNRAP. This CDR3 comprises 15 residues. The V end was cut by 2 bases, the J end by 2 bases, with 9 bases between. The CDR3 reads CASGLSTGTNEKLFF. The CDR3 DNA sequence: TGTGCTAGTGGTTTGTCTACGGGGACTAATGAAAAACTGTTTTTT.

The V gene is TRBV21-1, the J gene TRBJ2-3. TRBV21-1 is reported as a pseudogene. CDR3 length: 10 amino acids. In nucleotides, the CDR3 is TGTGCCAGCAGCAAAGCGCGACGGTATTTT. Its protein is CASSKARRYF.

The V call is TRBV4-3, the J call TRBJ2-3; tentatively, D is TRBD2 (7 bases). V was cut by 0 bases and J by 4 bases, with 17 bases left in between. The CDR3 contains 17 residues. Germline CDR1 LGHNA, CDR2 YSLEER. CDR3: CASSQDRGLAAADTQYF. The CDR3 bases are TGCGCCAGCAGCCAAGATCGGGGGCTAGCGGCTGCAGATACGCAGTATTTT.

A single count supports this clone. The V gene is TRBV7-2, the J gene TRBJ2-7; D is uncertain. The CDR3 consists of 11 residues. Per the germline V gene, CDR1 is SGHTA and CDR2 is FQGNSA. Trimming stripped 6 bases from V and 5 bases from J, with 8 bases between. This chain's CDR3 is CASSPYHEQYF. CDR3 DNA sequence: TGTGCCAGCAGTCCCTATCACGAGCAGTACTTC.

The rearrangement joins TRBV19 to TRBJ1-1, with no clear D. The CDR3 contains 16 residues. The V gene's germline CDR1 is LNHDA and CDR2 SQIVND (reference sequence). V gave up 6 bases and J gave up 2 bases, with 19 bases separating them. This CDR3 is CASRPRSATTNTEAFF. DNA for the CDR3: TGTGCCAGTAGGCCGAGGTCGGCCACGACTAACACTGAAGCTTTCTTT.

This chain joins TRBV4-3 and TRBJ2-1; 8 positions match TRBD1. V gave up 1 base and J gave up 0 bases; unmatched junction bases: 5. The CDR3 runs to 17 residues. Germline loops: CDR1 LGHNA, CDR2 YSLEER. CDR3 sequence reads: CASSQGSGGNSYNEQFF. For the CDR3, the DNA is TGCGCCAGCAGCCAAGGCTCAGGGGGCAACTCCTACAATGAGCAGTTCTTC.

The J gene is TRBJ2-1, the V gene TRBV5-6; the match to TRBD2 covers 10 bases. V lost 6 bases, J lost 5 bases, and 11 bases stayed unmatched. The CDR3 runs to 16 residues. CDR1 is SGHDT, CDR2 YYEEEE, per germline. The CDR3 region has the DNA TGTGCCAGCAACGCAAAAGGCACTAGCGGGAACAATGAGCAGTTCTTC. The encoded protein is CASNAKGTSGNNEQFF.

This clone was picked up a small number of times. This sequence joins TRBV28 and TRBJ1-2, with D unclear. There are 14 residues in the CDR3. Per germline, CDR1 MDHEN and CDR2 SYDVKM. Trimming cost V 7 bases and J 6 bases, with 18 bases left between them. CDR3 in amino acids: CASIGLRASNGYTF. In DNA form, the CDR3 reads TGTGCCAGCATCGGGTTGCGCGCCTCCAATGGCTACACCTTC.

The gene calls are TRBV4-2 and TRBJ1-1, with no clear D. The CDR3 has 14 amino acids. Germline V lookup: CDR1 LGHNA, CDR2 YNFKEQ. V lost 1 base and J lost 0, with 6 bases in between. As DNA, the CDR3 is TGTGCCAGCAGCCAAGGACCCGTGAACACTGAAGCTTTCTTT. It is translated as CASSQGPVNTEAFF.

The V gene is TRBV7-6, the J gene TRBJ1-1; 8 positions match TRBD1. Germline V gene sequence: CDR1 SGHVS, CDR2 FNYEAQ. Trimming cost V 1 base and J 4 bases; bases outside gene matches: 2. The CDR3 runs 14 residues. CDR3 sequence reads: CASSLDGQGTEAFF. The CDR3 coding sequence is TGTGCCAGCAGCTTAGATGGACAGGGCACTGAAGCTTTCTTT.

V is TRBV6-1 and J is TRBJ1-2; TRBD1 matches 9 bases. This CDR3 comprises 15 residues. Trimming at V came to 5 bases and at J to 4 bases, leaving 8 bases not matched to a gene. CDR1 is MNHNS, CDR2 SASEGT, per germline. In nucleotides, the CDR3 is TGTGCCAGCAGTTTTACAGGGGGCGCGTTCTATGGCTACACCTTC. Encoded protein: CASSFTGGAFYGYTF.

The chain links TRBV6-1 to TRBJ2-7, with TRBD2 identical over 8 bases. Germline-derived CDR1 and CDR2 are MNHNS and SASEGT. CDR3 length equals 17 residues. V shed 1 base, J shed 3 bases, and the junction held 11 bases outside the gene matches. As DNA, the CDR3 is TGTGCCAGCAGTGAAGTCTTCGCGGGGGGCCGGAGCTACGAGCAGTACTTC. Protein: CASSEVFAGGRSYEQYF.

Only one count was recorded for this clone. The chain has TRBV11-3 and TRBJ2-3; weak D call: TRBD2 (5 bases). This CDR3 contains 13 residues. Germline CDR1 reads SGHNT; CDR2 reads YENEEA. Trimming shortened V by 5 bases and J by 3 bases, and 9 bases separated the two germline ends. In DNA, the CDR3 is TGTGCCAGCAGCCATCGGGGAACAGATACGCAGTATTTT. Amino acid sequence: CASSHRGTDTQYF.

This chain connects TRBV7-3 to TRBJ2-1, with 12 bases matching TRBD1. Germline assignment: CDR1 SGHTA and CDR2 FQGTGA. The junction had 11 bases not matched to a gene; V was cut back by 4 bases and J by 1 base. The CDR3 spans 19 residues. The CDR3 nucleotides read TGTGCCAGCAGCTCCCCGACCGGGACAGGGGGCAGATCCTACAATGAGCAGTTCTTC. As protein: CASSSPTGTGGRSYNEQFF.

The CDR3 nucleotides read TGCGCCAGCAGCGTAACTAGCGGGAGTTACAATGAGCAGTTCTTC. It is translated as CASSVTSGSYNEQFF. V and J are TRBV5-1 and TRBJ2-1; TRBD2 matches 11 bases. The germline CDR1 and CDR2 sequences are SGHRS and YFSETQ. Trimming cost V 4 bases and J 4 bases; bases outside gene matches: 4. The CDR3 totals 15 residues.

This chain joins TRBV7-9 and TRBJ2-7; tentative D call: TRBD1 (5 bases). CDR1 SEHNR and CDR2 FQNEAQ come from the germline V gene (reference sequence). This CDR3 spans 15 amino acids. V lost 5 bases to trimming and J lost 4 bases, with 18 bases between them. In DNA, the CDR3 is TGTGCCAGCAGCGGACGCTGGGGCAGGGAATACGAGCAGTACTTC. As protein: CASSGRWGREYEQYF.

The chain is built from TRBV27 and TRBJ2-7; 9 nucleotides line up with TRBD1. From germline, CDR1 is MNHEY and CDR2 SMNVEV (reference sequence). The CDR3 loop spans 15 amino acids. Germline trimming cut 2 bases from V and 3 bases from J; bases unmatched to any gene: 5. Written as DNA, the CDR3 is TGTGCCAGCAGTTTAACCGGGACAGGGAACTACGAGCAGTACTTC. It specifies CASSLTGTGNYEQYF.

V is TRBV18 and J is TRBJ2-7, with 7 bases matching TRBD1. This CDR3 comprises 16 residues. Per the germline V gene, CDR1 is KGHSH and CDR2 is LQKENI. Trimming took 0 bases from V and 4 from J; bases not matched to a gene: 9. CDR3: CASSPPSKQGNYEQYF. CDR3 nucleotide sequence: TGTGCCAGCTCACCACCATCTAAACAGGGGAATTACGAGCAGTACTTC.

This clone turned up a few times. V is TRBV30 and J is TRBJ1-1; D gene unclear. This CDR3 is built from 13 residues. Germline-derived CDR1 and CDR2 are GTSNPN and SVGIG (reference sequence). V gave up 0 bases and J gave up 4 bases, with 9 bases separating them. The CDR3 is CAWSVALGTEAFF. In DNA, the CDR3 is TGTGCCTGGAGTGTGGCCCTCGGCACTGAAGCTTTCTTT.

The chain recombines TRBV11-3 with TRBJ1-3; TRBD1 might be the D (6 bases). There are 19 residues in the CDR3. Trimming stripped 0 bases from V and 0 bases from J, with 18 bases between. Germline V gives CDR1 SGHNT, CDR2 YENEEA. The CDR3 DNA is TGTGCCAGCAGCTTAGACCTTCCAGGGGACCCGAGCTCTGGAAACACCATATATTTT. As protein: CASSLDLPGDPSSGNTIYF.

J is TRBJ2-1 and V is TRBV27; 8 bases map to TRBD2. The CDR3 contains 15 residues. The germline V gene encodes CDR1 MNHEY and CDR2 SMNVEV (reference sequence). V shed 2 bases and J 6 bases; nucleotides not matched to a gene: 6. The CDR3 nucleotides read TGTGCCAGCAGTTTAACCCAGCGGGAGTCCAATGAGCAGTTCTTC. Protein: CASSLTQRESNEQFF.